Listed here are 30 T cell receptor beta chains from one sample, sequenced in a study of blood T cell repertoires in COVID-19. Sequencing used immunoSEQ multiplex PCR; TCRdb keeps in-frame clones, though not all of them. In the table there are roughly 100,000 clones, approximately 80% of which are singletons. Sample: peripheral blood. These receptor sequences come from a woman aged 80 or older with acute or convalescent COVID-19.

V usage is TRBV5-1 and J usage is TRBJ1-6; D perhaps matches TRBD1 (6 bases). Germline CDR1 reads SGHRS; CDR2 reads YFSETQ. The V end was cut by 4 bases, the J end by 4 bases, with 15 bases between. CDR3 length: 16 amino acids. The CDR3 protein is CASSRTPGQYNSPLHF. The CDR3 bases are TGCGCCAGCAGCCGGACTCCGGGACAATATAATTCACCCCTCCACTTT.

This clone has just a few counts. V gene TRBV7-5 combines with J gene TRBJ2-5; the D segment call TRBD2 is taken from the table without a DNA check. TRBV7-5 is noted as a pseudogene. This CDR3 spans 20 amino acids. Written as DNA, the CDR3 is TGTGTCAGAAGCCCCCCCGCGGGGAAGGGGATCCCCGTCCGTGAAGAGACCCAGTACTTC. This sequence encodes CVRSPPAGKGIPVREETQYF.

The chain couples TRBV25-1 to TRBJ1-6, with TRBD1 matching 7 bases. The CDR3 is 16 amino acids. The germline V gene has CDR1 MGHDK and CDR2 SYGVNS. J lost 7 bases, V lost 3 bases, and 9 bases had no gene match. CDR3 in amino acids: CASSDPNRGQNSPLHF. CDR3 nucleotide sequence: TGTGCCAGCAGTGATCCTAACAGGGGCCAGAATTCACCCCTCCACTTT.

The rearrangement uses TRBV28 and TRBJ2-1; D not certain. The germline V and J ends were trimmed by 3 bases and 0 bases, with 9 bases remaining between them. This CDR3 is 15 amino acids long. Germline assignment: CDR1 MDHEN and CDR2 SYDVKM. The CDR3 loop reads CASSLSVSSYNEQFF. The CDR3 DNA reads as TGTGCCAGCAGTTTGAGCGTCTCCTCCTACAATGAGCAGTTCTTC.

CDR3: CASSWGGEQYF. The CDR3 DNA is TGTGCCAGCAGTTGGGGGGGCGAGCAGTACTTC. The gene calls are TRBV28 and TRBJ2-7; 7 bases align to TRBD2. The CDR3 totals 11 residues. Trimming removed 4 bases from V and 6 bases from J; junction bases left unmatched: 0. From germline, CDR1 is MDHEN and CDR2 SYDVKM. The whole variable domain, remainder taken from reference TRBV28 and TRBJ2-7, is DVKVTQSSRYLVKRTGEKVFLECVQDMDHENMFWYRQDPGLGLRLIYFSYDVKMKEKGDIPEGYSVSREKKERFSLILESASTNQTSMYLCASSWGGEQYFGPGTRLTVT.

The chain uses TRBV7-6 and TRBJ1-5, with D possibly matching TRBD1 (5 bases). The CDR3 covers 13 residues. CDR1 is SGHVS and CDR2 is FNYEAQ in the germline V gene. Trimming pared 6 bases from V and 3 bases from J, leaving 9 bases between. CDR3: CASSSGINQPQHF. CDR3 DNA: TGTGCCAGCAGTTCAGGGATCAATCAGCCCCAGCATTTT.

This clone was recorded once. The CDR3 sequence is CASSPFLLLDDNEQFF. In DNA form, the CDR3 reads TGTGCCAGTAGTCCCTTTCTACTGCTAGATGACAATGAGCAGTTCTTC. The V call is TRBV19, the J call TRBJ2-1; D gene unclear. CDR3 length equals 16 residues. V lost 5 bases to trimming and J lost 5 bases, with 19 bases between them. The germline CDR1 and CDR2 sequences are LNHDA and SQIVND (reference sequence).

The chain couples TRBV5-5 to TRBJ1-2; a possible D gene is TRBD1 (5 bases). Germline V gene lookup returns CDR1 SGHKS and CDR2 YYEKEE (reference sequence). Deletions cut 4 bases from V and 4 bases from J, with 17 bases between. This CDR3 is 15 amino acids long. CDR3 region: CASSRDSSGPYGYTF. CDR3 in DNA: TGTGCCAGCAGCCGGGACTCCTCAGGGCCCTATGGCTACACCTTC.

This chain uses TRBV5-1 with TRBJ1-4, with D perhaps matching TRBD1 (5 bases). Trimming took 0 bases from V and 5 from J, leaving 14 bases between them. The germline V gene has CDR1 SGHRS and CDR2 YFSETQ. This CDR3 spans 16 amino acids. The CDR3 DNA sequence: TGCGCCAGCAGCTTGGCCATGGGGCCGGAGAATGAAAAACTGTTTTTT. Translation gives CASSLAMGPENEKLFF.

This chain links TRBV10-3 with TRBJ2-7, with D possibly being TRBD1 (6 bases). V lost 3 bases and J lost 6, with 9 bases in between. Germline CDR1 is ENHRY and CDR2 is SYGVKD. The CDR3 is 12 amino acids. The CDR3 reads CAISEGRGEQYV. CDR3 nucleotide sequence: TGTGCCATCAGTGAAGGCAGGGGCGAGCAGTACGTC.

This chain connects TRBV12-3 or TRBV12-4 to TRBJ2-2; the D is unclear. The CDR3 has 13 amino acids. Trimming removed 6 bases from V and 2 bases from J, with 7 bases in between. The CDR3 DNA reads as TGTGCCAGCAGGCTATCAAACACCGGGGAGCTGTTTTTT. Its translation is CASRLSNTGELFF.

This clone was recorded once. This rearrangement joins TRBV5-1 to TRBJ1-2; 8 nucleotides match TRBD1. Germline V gene data show CDR1 as SGHRS and CDR2 as YFSETQ. The CDR3 contains 17 residues. Losses at the gene ends were 4 bases for V and 6 bases for J; bases not matched to a gene: 17. The CDR3 region is CASSETSRNRGGNGYTF. Here the CDR3 DNA reads TGCGCCAGCAGCGAAACCTCCAGAAACAGGGGGGGAAATGGCTACACCTTC.

The rearrangement joins TRBV6-4 to TRBJ2-7; TRBD1 aligns across 7 bases. Germline CDR1 MRHNA, CDR2 SNTAGT. V was clipped by 8 bases and J by 3 bases; unmatched bases: 7. The CDR3 runs 13 residues. CDR3 protein: CASRGTERYEQYV. As DNA, the CDR3 is TGTGCCAGCCGAGGGACAGAGCGCTACGAGCAGTACGTC.

This rearrangement joins TRBV11-2 to TRBJ1-3; TRBD1 agrees at 9 bases. After removal of 4 bases from V and 3 bases from J, the junction contained 1 base not matched to a gene. The CDR3 sequence is 14 residues long. Germline loops: CDR1 SGHAT, CDR2 FQNNGV. The chain's CDR3 is CASSSTGGGNTIYF. CDR3 DNA: TGTGCCAGCAGCTCGACAGGGGGTGGAAACACCATATATTTT. The full variable domain, rest sourced from reference TRBV11-2 and TRBJ1-3, is EAGVAQSPRYKIIEKRQSVAFWCNPISGHATLYWYQQILGQGPKLLIQFQNNGVVDDSQLPKDRFSAERLKGVDSTLKIQPAKLEDSAVYLCASSSTGGGNTIYFGEGSWLTVV.

This chain links TRBV5-1 with TRBJ1-4; 9 nucleotides line up with TRBD1. CDR3 length: 16 residues. The ends lost 0 bases at V and 6 bases at J; junction bases unmatched: 6. Germline V gene sequence: CDR1 SGHRS, CDR2 YFSETQ. The DNA of the CDR3 is TGCGCCAGCAGCTTGGACGGGACAGGGCTCTATGAAAAACTGTTTTTT. Translating gives CASSLDGTGLYEKLFF.

This clone was counted ten times or more. V usage is TRBV19 and J usage is TRBJ1-1; 8 bases map to TRBD1. V trimming: 5 bases; J trimming: 4 bases; junction bases outside the gene matches: 6. CDR1 and CDR2 from the germline V gene are LNHDA and SQIVND (reference sequence). The CDR3 is 14 residues long. The CDR3 bases are TGTGCCAGTAGTTCAGGGGGCATGGGCACTGAAGCTTTCTTT. Its translation is CASSSGGMGTEAFF.

The chain combines TRBV7-2 with TRBJ2-3, with 7 bases matching TRBD2. Trimming cost V 2 bases and J 5 bases; bases outside gene matches: 4. Germline-derived CDR1 and CDR2 are SGHTA and FQGNSA. CDR3 size: 14 residues. CDR3 in amino acids: CASSLSGARDTQYF. CDR3 nucleotides: TGTGCCAGCAGCTTAAGCGGGGCGAGAGATACGCAGTATTTT. Filled out from reference TRBV7-2 and TRBJ2-3, the complete variable domain reads GAGVSQSPSNKVTEKGKDVELRCDPISGHTALYWYRQSLGQGLEFLIYFQGNSAPDKSGLPSDRFSAERTGGSVSTLTIQRTQQEDSAVYLCASSLSGARDTQYFGPGTRLTVL.

V is TRBV27 and J is TRBJ1-1, with D tentatively TRBD1 (5 bases). The CDR3 is 15 residues long. Trimming took 5 bases from V and 3 from J, leaving 16 bases between them. Germline CDR1 is MNHEY and CDR2 is SMNVEV (reference sequence). The CDR3 sequence: CASSELSGVHTEAFF. For the CDR3, the DNA is TGTGCCAGCAGTGAACTTTCGGGGGTCCACACTGAAGCTTTCTTT.

The chain is built from TRBV5-1 and TRBJ2-5, with 10 bases matching TRBD1. The trim removed 2 bases at V and 4 bases at J, leaving 8 bases unmatched. Germline CDR1 and CDR2: SGHRS and YFSETQ. This CDR3 has 16 residues. The CDR3 region is CASSFRPGQGIETQYF. CDR3 DNA: TGCGCCAGCAGCTTTAGGCCGGGACAGGGGATAGAGACCCAGTACTTC.

CDR3 region: CASSLRGQGIRYF. As DNA, the CDR3 is TGTGCCAGCAGCTTAAGGGGACAGGGGATAAGGTACTTC. The V call is TRBV5-6, the J call TRBJ2-7; 10 bases align to TRBD1. The CDR3 sequence is 13 residues long. Trimming removed 2 bases from V and 12 bases from J; junction bases left unmatched: 8. The germline V gene has CDR1 SGHDT and CDR2 YYEEEE.

The chain recombines TRBV5-5 with TRBJ1-4; no clear D. The germline gives CDR1 SGHKS, CDR2 YYEKEE (reference sequence). Deletions cut 4 bases from V and 4 bases from J, with 11 bases between. This CDR3 has 14 residues. CDR3 sequence (DNA): TGTGCCAGCAGCCCCGCCAGGCTTAATGAAAAACTGTTTTTT. Encoded protein: CASSPARLNEKLFF.

V usage is TRBV28 and J usage is TRBJ2-3, with 10 bases fitting TRBD2. The J segment lost 7 bases and the V segment lost 7 bases, leaving 8 bases of the junction unmatched. Germline V gene lookup returns CDR1 MDHEN and CDR2 SYDVKM. This CDR3 contains 14 residues. DNA of the CDR3: TGTGCCAGCAACTGGGCTAGCGGGAGCAATACGCAGTATTTT. Residues: CASNWASGSNTQYF.

This chain joins TRBV28 and TRBJ2-3, with 8 bases identical to TRBD1. Per germline, CDR1 MDHEN and CDR2 SYDVKM. Trimming took 5 bases from V and 3 from J; bases not matched to a gene: 7. This CDR3 comprises 15 residues. For the CDR3, the DNA is TGTGCCAGCAGTAATCCGAGGACAGGGACAGATACGCAGTATTTT. Protein: CASSNPRTGTDTQYF.

This clone appeared once. The V gene is TRBV9, the J gene TRBJ2-2; D remains ambiguous. This CDR3 contains 14 residues. V lost 1 base and J lost 0, with 4 bases in between. The V gene's germline CDR1 is SGDLS and CDR2 YYNGEE. The CDR3, as DNA: TGTGCCAGCAGCGTAAACTCGAACACCGGGGAGCTGTTTTTT. Its translation: CASSVNSNTGELFF. Supplemented by reference TRBV9 and TRBJ2-2, the full variable domain reads DSGVTQTPKHLITATGQRVTLRCSPRSGDLSVYWYQQSLDQGLQFLIQYYNGEERAKGNILERFSAQQFPDLHSELNLSSLELGDSALYFCASSVNSNTGELFFGEGSRLTVL.

The chain links TRBV24-1 to TRBJ1-2; TRBD1 agrees at 9 bases. CDR1 KGHDR and CDR2 SFDVKD come from the germline V gene. The V gene end was trimmed by 4 bases and the J gene end by 8 bases; junction bases not matched to a gene: 13. The CDR3 runs 16 residues. This chain's CDR3 is CATSDTQGQGFRGYTF. The CDR3 nucleotides read TGTGCCACCAGTGACACTCAGGGACAGGGTTTCCGCGGCTACACCTTC.

This clone was recorded once. The chain is built from TRBV7-2 and TRBJ2-1; the match to TRBD2 covers 14 bases. The germline CDR1 and CDR2 sequences are SGHTA and FQGNSA. V lost 6 bases to trimming and J lost 6 bases; unmatched junction nucleotides: 1. There are 14 residues in the CDR3. The CDR3 reads CASRGLAGVNEQFF. DNA of the CDR3: TGTGCCAGCAGGGGACTAGCGGGAGTCAATGAGCAGTTCTTC. The whole variable domain, filled in from reference TRBV7-2 and TRBJ2-1, reads GAGVSQSPSNKVTEKGKDVELRCDPISGHTALYWYRQSLGQGLEFLIYFQGNSAPDKSGLPSDRFSAERTGGSVSTLTIQRTQQEDSAVYLCASRGLAGVNEQFFGPGTRLTVL.

The chain combines TRBV4-3 with TRBJ1-2; D gene uncertain. V was trimmed by 0 bases and J by 2 bases, leaving 7 bases between them. The CDR3 runs to 14 residues. Looked up from germline, CDR1 is LGHNA and CDR2 is YSLEER. CDR3 in amino acids: CASSQEHLNYGYTF. The DNA for the CDR3 is TGCGCCAGCAGCCAAGAACACCTCAACTATGGCTACACCTTC.

The chain uses TRBV5-1 and TRBJ2-6, with unresolved D. The CDR3 consists of 18 residues. Trimming pared 0 bases from V and 0 bases from J, leaving 13 bases between. Germline lookup yields CDR1 SGHRS and CDR2 YFSETQ. The CDR3 spells CASSLDGSSYSGANVLTF. The CDR3, as DNA: TGCGCCAGCAGCTTGGACGGTTCTAGTTACTCTGGGGCCAACGTCCTGACTTTC.

The CDR3, as DNA: TGTGCCTGGAAACCTGGGGACACCCTTCGCTACACCTTC. Amino acids: CAWKPGDTLRYTF. The genes are TRBV30 and TRBJ1-2; D may be TRBD1 (6 bases). Trimming removed 4 bases at V and 9 bases at J, with 18 bases between. Germline CDR1 and CDR2: GTSNPN and SVGIG (reference sequence). This CDR3 spans 13 amino acids.

J is TRBJ2-3 and V is TRBV6-5, with 7 bases identical to TRBD1. V lost 5 bases, J lost 2 bases, and 4 bases stayed unmatched. The germline V gene encodes CDR1 MNHEY and CDR2 SVGAGI. This CDR3 spans 14 amino acids. DNA for the CDR3: TGTGCCAGCAGTAGGGGACAGCCCACAGATACGCAGTATTTT. The encoded protein is CASSRGQPTDTQYF.